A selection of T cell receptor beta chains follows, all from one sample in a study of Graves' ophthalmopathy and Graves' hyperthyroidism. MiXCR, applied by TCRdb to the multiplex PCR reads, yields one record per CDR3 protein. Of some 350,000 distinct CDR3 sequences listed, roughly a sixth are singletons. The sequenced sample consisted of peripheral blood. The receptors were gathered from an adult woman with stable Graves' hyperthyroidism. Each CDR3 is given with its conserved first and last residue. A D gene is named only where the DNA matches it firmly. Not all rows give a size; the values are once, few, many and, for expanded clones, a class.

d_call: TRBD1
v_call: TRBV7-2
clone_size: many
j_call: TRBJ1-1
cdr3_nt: TGTGCCAGCAGCTTGGGACAGGGGGGCCTCACTGAAGCTTTCTTT
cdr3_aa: CASSLGQGGLTEAFF

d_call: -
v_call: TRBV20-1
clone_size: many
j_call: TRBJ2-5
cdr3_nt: TGCAGTGCTAGAACACGGGGGAGGTCCCAAGAGACCCAGTACTTC
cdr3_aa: CSARTRGRSQETQYF

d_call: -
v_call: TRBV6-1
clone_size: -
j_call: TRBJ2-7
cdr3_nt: TGTGCCAGCAGTGTGAGGACCCCTGGGTCCTACGAGCAGTACTTC
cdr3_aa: CASSVRTPGSYEQYF

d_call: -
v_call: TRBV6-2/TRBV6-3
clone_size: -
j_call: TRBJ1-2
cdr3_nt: TGTGCCAGCAGTTACTGGCAGGATGGCTACACCTTC
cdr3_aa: CASSYWQDGYTF

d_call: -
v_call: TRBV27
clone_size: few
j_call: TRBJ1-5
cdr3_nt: TGTGCCAGCGTCCGGTGGGGGGGCAATCAGCCCCAGCATTTT
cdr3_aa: CASVRWGGNQPQHF

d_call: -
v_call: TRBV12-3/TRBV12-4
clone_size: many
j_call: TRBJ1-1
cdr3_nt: TGTGCCAGCAGCTCCAGGGTTAAGCTTGGTGAAGCTTTCTTT
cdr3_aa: CASSSRVKLGEAFF

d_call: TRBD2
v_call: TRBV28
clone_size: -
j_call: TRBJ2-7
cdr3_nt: TGTGCCAGCACCCCCCGGAGGGGGACTAGACAGGAGCAGTACTTC
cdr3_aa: CASTPRRGTRQEQYF

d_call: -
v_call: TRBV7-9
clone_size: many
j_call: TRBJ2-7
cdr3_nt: TGTGCCAGCAGCTTAACCGACTTGGGAGGCGAGCAGTACTTC
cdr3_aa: CASSLTDLGGEQYF

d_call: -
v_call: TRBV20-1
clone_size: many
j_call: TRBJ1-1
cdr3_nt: TGCAGTGCTAGAGCGGGGGCGGGTATCTCGAACGCTGAAGCTTTCTTT
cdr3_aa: CSARAGAGISNAEAFF

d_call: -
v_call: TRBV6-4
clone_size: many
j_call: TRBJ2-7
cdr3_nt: TGTGCCAGCAGATCGATCATGTTGCGGGACAAACTTACCTACGAGCAGTACTTC
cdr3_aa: CASRSIMLRDKLTYEQYF

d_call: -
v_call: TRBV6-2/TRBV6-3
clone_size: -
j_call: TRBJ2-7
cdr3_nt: TGTGCCAGCAGTTACTCGATGCCCGGGCAGTACTTC
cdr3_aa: CASSYSMPGQYF

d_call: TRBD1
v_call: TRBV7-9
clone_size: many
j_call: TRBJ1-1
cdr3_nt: TGTGCCAGCAGCTTTTGGACAGGGGAGAACACTGAAGCTTTCTTT
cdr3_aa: CASSFWTGENTEAFF